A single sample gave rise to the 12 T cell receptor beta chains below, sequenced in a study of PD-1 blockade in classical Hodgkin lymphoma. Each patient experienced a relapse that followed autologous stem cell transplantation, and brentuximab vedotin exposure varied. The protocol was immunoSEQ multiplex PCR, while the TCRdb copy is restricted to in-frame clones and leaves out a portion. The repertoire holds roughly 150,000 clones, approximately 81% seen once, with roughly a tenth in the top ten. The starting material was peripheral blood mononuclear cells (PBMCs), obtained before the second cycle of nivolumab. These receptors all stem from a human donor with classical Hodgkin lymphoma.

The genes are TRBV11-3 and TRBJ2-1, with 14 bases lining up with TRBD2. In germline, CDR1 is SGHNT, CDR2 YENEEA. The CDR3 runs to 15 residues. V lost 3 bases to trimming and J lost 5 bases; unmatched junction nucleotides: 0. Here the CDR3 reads CASSLGLAGDNEQFF. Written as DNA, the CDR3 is TGTGCCAGCAGCTTGGGACTAGCGGGAGACAATGAGCAGTTCTTC.

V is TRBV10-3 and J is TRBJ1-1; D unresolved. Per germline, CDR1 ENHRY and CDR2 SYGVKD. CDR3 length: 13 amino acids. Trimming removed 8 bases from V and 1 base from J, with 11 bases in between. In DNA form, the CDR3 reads TGTGCCATCCTTTCGATAGAGAACACTGAAGCTTTCTTT. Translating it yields CAILSIENTEAFF.

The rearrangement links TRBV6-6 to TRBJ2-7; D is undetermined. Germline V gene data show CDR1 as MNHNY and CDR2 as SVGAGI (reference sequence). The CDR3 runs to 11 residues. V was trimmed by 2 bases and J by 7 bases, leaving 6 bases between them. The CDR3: CASSYGMEQYF. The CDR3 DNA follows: TGTGCCAGCAGTTACGGGATGGAGCAGTACTTC.

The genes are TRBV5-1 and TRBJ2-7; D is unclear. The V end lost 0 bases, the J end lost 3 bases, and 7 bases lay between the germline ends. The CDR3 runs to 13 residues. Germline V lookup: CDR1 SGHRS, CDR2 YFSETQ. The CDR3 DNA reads TGCGCCAGCAGCTTGGGGCGGAACTACGAGCAGTACTTC. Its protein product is CASSLGRNYEQYF.

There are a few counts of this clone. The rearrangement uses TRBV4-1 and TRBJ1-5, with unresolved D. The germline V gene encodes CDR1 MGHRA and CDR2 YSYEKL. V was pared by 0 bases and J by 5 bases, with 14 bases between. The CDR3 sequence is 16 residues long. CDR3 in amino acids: CASSQDSRRTDQPQHF. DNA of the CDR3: TGCGCCAGCAGCCAAGATTCGCGTCGAACAGATCAGCCCCAGCATTTT.

The CDR3 DNA is TGTGCCAGCAGTTTAGACCAGTATAGCGCCTACGAGCAGTACTTC. It codes for CASSLDQYSAYEQYF. The rearrangement joins TRBV27 to TRBJ2-7; possible D gene TRBD2, 5 bases. This CDR3 is built from 15 residues. Germline CDR1 reads MNHEY; CDR2 reads SMNVEV (reference sequence). Trimming took 2 bases from V and 2 from J, leaving 13 bases between them.

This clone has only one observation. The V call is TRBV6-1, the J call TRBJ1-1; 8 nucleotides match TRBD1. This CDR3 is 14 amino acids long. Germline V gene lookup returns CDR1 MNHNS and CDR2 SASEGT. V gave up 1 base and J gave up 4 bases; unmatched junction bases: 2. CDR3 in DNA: TGTGCCAGCAGTGAAGACAGGGGGGGCACTGAAGCTTTCTTT. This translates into CASSEDRGGTEAFF.

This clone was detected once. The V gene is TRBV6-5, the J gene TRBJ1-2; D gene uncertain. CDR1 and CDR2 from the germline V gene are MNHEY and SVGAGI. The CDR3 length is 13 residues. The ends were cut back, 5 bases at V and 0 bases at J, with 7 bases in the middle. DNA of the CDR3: TGTGCCAGCAGTCCGACGGCTAACTATGGCTACACCTTC. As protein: CASSPTANYGYTF.

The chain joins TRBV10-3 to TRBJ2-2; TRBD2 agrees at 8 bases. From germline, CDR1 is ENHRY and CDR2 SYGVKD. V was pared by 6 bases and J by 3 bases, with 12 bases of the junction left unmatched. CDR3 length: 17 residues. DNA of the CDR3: TGTGCCATCAGCGGGTTAAGCGGGAGTATGGACACCGGGGAGCTGTTTTTT. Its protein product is CAISGLSGSMDTGELFF.

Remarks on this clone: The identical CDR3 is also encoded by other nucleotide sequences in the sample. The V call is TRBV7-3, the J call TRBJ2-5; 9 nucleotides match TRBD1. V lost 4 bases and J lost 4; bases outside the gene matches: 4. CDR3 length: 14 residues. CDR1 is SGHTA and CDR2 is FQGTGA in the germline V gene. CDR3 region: CASSSTGGRETQYF. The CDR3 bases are TGTGCCAGCAGCTCCACAGGGGGCCGAGAGACCCAGTACTTC.

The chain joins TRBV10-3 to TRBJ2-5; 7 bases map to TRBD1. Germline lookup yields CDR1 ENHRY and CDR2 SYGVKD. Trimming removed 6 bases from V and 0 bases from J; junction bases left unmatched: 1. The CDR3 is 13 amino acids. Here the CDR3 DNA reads TGTGCCATCAGGGGGACAGACCAAGAGACCCAGTACTTC. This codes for CAIRGTDQETQYF.

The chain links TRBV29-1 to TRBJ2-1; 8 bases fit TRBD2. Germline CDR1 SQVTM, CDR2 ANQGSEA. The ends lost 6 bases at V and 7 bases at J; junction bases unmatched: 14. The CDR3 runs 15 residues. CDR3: CSVPNPREGRNEQFF. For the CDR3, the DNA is TGCAGCGTACCCAACCCCCGGGAGGGCCGAAATGAGCAGTTCTTC.